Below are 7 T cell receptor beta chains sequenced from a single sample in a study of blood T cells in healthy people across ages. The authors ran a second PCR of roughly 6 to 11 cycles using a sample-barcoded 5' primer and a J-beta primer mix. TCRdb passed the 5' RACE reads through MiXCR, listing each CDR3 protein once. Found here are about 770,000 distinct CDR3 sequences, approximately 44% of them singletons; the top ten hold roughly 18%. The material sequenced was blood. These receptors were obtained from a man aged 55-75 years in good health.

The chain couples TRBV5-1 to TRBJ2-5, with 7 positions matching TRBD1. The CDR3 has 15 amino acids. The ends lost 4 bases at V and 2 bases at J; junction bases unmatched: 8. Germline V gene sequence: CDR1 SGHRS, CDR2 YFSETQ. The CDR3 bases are TGCGCCAGCAGCACAGACACAGGGGTACAAGAGACCCAGTACTTC. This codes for CASSTDTGVQETQYF. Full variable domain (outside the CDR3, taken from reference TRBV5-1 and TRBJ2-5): KAGVTQTPRYLIKTRGQQVTLSCSPISGHRSVSWYQQTPGQGLQFLFEYFSETQRNKGNFPGRFSGRQFSNSRSEMNVSTLELGDSALYLCASSTDTGVQETQYFGPGTRLLVL.

CDR3: CASRPGQGGGGYTF. As DNA, the CDR3 is TGTGCCAGCAGGCCGGGACAGGGGGGCGGGGGCTACACCTTC. The gene calls are TRBV28 and TRBJ1-2, with 11 nucleotides matching TRBD1. The CDR3 loop spans 14 amino acids. Germline V gives CDR1 MDHEN, CDR2 SYDVKM. V shed 6 bases and J 8 bases; nucleotides not matched to a gene: 8.

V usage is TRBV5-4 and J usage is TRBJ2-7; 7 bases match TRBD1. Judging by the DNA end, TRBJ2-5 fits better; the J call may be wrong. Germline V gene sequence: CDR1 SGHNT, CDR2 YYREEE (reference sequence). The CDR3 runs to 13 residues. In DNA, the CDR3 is TGTGCCAGCACCGACAGGGTAGGAGAGACCCAGTACTTC. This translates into CASTDRVGETQYF.

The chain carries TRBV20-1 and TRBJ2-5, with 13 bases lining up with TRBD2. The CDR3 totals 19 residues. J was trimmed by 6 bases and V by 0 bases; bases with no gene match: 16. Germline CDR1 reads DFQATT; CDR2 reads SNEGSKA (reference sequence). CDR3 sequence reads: CSARDHRTSGGPIKQTQYF. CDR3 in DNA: TGCAGTGCTAGAGATCACCGGACTAGCGGGGGCCCAATCAAACAGACCCAGTACTTC.

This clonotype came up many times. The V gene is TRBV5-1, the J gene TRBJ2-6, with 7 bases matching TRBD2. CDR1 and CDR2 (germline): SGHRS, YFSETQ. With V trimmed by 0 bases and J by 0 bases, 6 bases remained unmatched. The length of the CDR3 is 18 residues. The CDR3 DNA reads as TGCGCCAGCAGCTTGGGCGGGGGAACATACTCTGGGGCCAACGTCCTGACTTTC. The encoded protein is CASSLGGGTYSGANVLTF.

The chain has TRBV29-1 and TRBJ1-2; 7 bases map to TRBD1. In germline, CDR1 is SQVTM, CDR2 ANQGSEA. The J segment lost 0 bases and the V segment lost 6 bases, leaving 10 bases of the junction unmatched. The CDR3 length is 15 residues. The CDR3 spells CSVGGAGTANYGYTF. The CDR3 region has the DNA TGCAGCGTGGGAGGCGCCGGGACAGCTAACTATGGCTACACCTTC.

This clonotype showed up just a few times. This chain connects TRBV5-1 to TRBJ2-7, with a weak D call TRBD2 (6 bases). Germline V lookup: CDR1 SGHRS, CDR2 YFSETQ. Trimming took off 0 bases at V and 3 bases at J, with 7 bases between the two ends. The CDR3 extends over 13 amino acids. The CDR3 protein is CASSLATSYEQYF. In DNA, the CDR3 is TGCGCCAGCAGCTTGGCGACTAGCTACGAGCAGTACTTC.